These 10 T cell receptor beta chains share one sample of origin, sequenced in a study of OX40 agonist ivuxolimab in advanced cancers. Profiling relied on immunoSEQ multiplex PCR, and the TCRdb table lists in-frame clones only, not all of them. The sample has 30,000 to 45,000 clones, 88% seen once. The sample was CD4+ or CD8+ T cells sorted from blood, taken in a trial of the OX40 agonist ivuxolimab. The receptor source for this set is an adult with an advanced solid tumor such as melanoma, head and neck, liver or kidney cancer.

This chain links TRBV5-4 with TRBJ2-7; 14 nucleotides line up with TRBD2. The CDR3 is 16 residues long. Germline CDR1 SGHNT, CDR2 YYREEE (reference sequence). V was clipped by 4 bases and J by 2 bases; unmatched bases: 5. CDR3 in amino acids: CASSGTSGRETYEQYF. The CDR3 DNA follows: TGTGCCAGCAGCGGGACTAGCGGGAGAGAGACCTACGAGCAGTACTTC.

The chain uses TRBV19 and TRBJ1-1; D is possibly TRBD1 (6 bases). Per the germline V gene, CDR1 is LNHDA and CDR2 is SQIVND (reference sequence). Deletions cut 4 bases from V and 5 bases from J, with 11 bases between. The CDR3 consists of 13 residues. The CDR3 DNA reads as TGTGCCAGTAGTAACAGGGTCATGACTGAAGCTTTCTTT. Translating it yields CASSNRVMTEAFF. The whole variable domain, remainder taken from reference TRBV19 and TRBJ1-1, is DGGITQSPKYLFRKEGQNVTLSCEQNLNHDAMYWYRQDPGQGLRLIYYSQIVNDFQKGDIAEGYSVSREKKESFPLTVTSAQKNPTAFYLCASSNRVMTEAFFGQGTRLTVV.

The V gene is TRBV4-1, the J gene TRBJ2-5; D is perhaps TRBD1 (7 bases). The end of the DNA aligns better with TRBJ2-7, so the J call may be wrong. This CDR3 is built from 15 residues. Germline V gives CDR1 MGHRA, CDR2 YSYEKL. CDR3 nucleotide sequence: TGCGCCAGCAGCCAAGATCAACCAGGGGGGTACGAGCAGTACTTC. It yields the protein CASSQDQPGGYEQYF.

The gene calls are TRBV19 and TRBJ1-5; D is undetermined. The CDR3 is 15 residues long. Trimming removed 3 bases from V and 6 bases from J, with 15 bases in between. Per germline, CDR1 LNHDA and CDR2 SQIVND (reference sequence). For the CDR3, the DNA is TGTGCCAGTAGTATGGGTTACGGGAACAGTCAGCCCCAGCATTTT. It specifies CASSMGYGNSQPQHF.

CDR3: CASSPTGFGMNEQFF. The CDR3 region has the DNA TGTGCCAGCAGCCCGACAGGGTTTGGGATGAATGAGCAGTTCTTC. The J gene is TRBJ2-1, the V gene TRBV7-6; 7 positions match TRBD1. Germline CDR1 SGHVS, CDR2 FNYEAQ. This CDR3 is built from 15 residues. V was clipped by 5 bases and J by 7 bases; unmatched bases: 11. The whole variable domain, filled in from reference TRBV7-6 and TRBJ2-1, reads GAGVSQSPRYKVTKRGQDVALRCDPISGHVSLYWYRQALGQGPEFLTYFNYEAQQDKSGLPNDRFSAERPEGSISTLTIQRTEQRDSAMYRCASSPTGFGMNEQFFGPGTRLTVL.

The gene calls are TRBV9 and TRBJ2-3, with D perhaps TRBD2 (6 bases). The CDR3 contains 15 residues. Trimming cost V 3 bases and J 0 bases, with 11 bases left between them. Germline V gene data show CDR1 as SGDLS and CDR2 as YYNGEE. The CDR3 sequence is CASSEGGESTDTQYF. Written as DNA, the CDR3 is TGTGCCAGCAGCGAGGGAGGAGAGAGCACAGATACGCAGTATTTT.

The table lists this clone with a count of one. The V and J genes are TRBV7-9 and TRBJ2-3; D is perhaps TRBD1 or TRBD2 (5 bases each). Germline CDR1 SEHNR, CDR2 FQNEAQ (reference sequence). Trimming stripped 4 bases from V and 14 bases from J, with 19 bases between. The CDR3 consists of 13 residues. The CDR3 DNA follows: TGTGCCAGCAGCTACCCGGGACCAACTGCGGGGTATTTT. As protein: CASSYPGPTAGYF.

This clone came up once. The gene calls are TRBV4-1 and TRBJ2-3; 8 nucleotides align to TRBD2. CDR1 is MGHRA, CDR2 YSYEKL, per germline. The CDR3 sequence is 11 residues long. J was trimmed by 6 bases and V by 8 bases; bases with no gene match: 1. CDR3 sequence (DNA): TGCGCCAGCGTAGCGGGGGATACGCAGTATTTT. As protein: CASVAGDTQYF.

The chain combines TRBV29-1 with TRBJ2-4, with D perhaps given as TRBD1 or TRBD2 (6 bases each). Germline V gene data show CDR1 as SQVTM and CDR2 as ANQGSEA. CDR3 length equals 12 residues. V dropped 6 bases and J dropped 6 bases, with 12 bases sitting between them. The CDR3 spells CSVLGGGNIQYF. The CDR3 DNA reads TGCAGCGTCTTAGGGGGAGGAAACATTCAGTACTTC.

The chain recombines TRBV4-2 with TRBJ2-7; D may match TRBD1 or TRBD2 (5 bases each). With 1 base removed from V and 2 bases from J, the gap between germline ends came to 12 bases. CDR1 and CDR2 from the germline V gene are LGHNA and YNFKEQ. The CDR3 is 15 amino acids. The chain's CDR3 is CASSQVATVAYEQYF. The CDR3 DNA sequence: TGTGCCAGCAGCCAAGTAGCGACAGTAGCCTACGAGCAGTACTTC.